This T cell receptor (beta chain) was recovered during a study of T cell clonality in common variable immunodeficiency. Study-wide findings and caveats: Common variable immunodeficiency TCR beta sequences reportedly had fewer deletions and N-nucleotide insertions. Authors noted CVID clonality's cause needs subpopulation repertoire sequencing. Shared TCRbeta clones were fewer between CVID subjects than controls. CVID patient heterogeneity limited repertoire-clinical complication correlations.

Deletions cut 1 base from V and 2 bases from J, with 10 bases between. This CDR3 spans 15 amino acids. Germline CDR1 reads KGHSY; CDR2 reads FQNENV. For at least one year, all CVID subjects received replacement immunoglobulin. This clone occurred a few times. What it recognizes is unknown. The DNA ends 3 residues before the CDR3 does, and the rest of the CDR3 is filled in from the germline J gene. Assay used: immunoSEQ multiplex PCR; TCRdb lists only in-frame clones, some missing. The sample was found to contain about 5,300 clones, and every one recurs. This chain connects TRBV16 to TRBJ2-3, with a weak D call TRBD1 (5 bases). The sequence derives from a human donor with common variable immunodeficiency. What was sequenced was peripheral blood mononuclear cells. This chain's CDR3 is CASSQYLDNTDTQYF. The covered CDR3 bases are TGTGCCAGCAGCCAATATCTGGACAACACAGATACG.